This record concerns one T cell receptor beta chain sequence. Its specificity is not known. A multiplex PCR was run with 60 Vbeta primers and 13 Jbeta primers. Profiled with immunoSEQ multiplex PCR; TCRdb holds only in-frame clones, not every one. The sample yields a few hundred thousand clones, around 90% seen once. This sample was included in a study of cytomegalovirus exposure and HLA in healthy donors. As for the study in general: Prior work identified 100 million to 130 million unique TCR beta sequences in 150 million to 200 million T cells. Early released data had roughly 81 million unique TCRs, all coming from HLA-typed donors.

There are 16 residues in the CDR3. Germline CDR1 and CDR2: SGHDT and YYEEEE. V was pared by 6 bases and J by 4 bases, with 19 bases between. Study-level findings and limits: Most subjects had HLA-A and HLA-B alleles reportedly predicted accurately by TCR beta sequences.

The sample consisted of PBMCs. This sequence originates from a girl aged 2-9 years in good health and CMV-seronegative. The chain has TRBV5-6 and TRBJ2-2; D is possibly TRBD2 (6 bases). CDR3 sequence reads: CASMIMTPAGTGELFF. The DNA for the CDR3 is TGTGCCAGCATGATTATGACTCCAGCGGGCACCGGGGAGCTGTTTTTT.